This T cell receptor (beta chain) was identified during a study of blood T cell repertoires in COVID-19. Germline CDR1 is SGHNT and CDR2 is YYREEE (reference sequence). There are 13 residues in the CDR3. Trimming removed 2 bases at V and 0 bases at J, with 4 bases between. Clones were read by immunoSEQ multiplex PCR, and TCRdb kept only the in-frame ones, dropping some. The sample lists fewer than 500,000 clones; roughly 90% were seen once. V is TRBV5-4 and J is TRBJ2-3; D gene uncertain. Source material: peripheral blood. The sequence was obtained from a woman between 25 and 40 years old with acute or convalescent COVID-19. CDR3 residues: CASSLLSTDTQYF. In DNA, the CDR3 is TGTGCCAGCAGCTTACTTAGCACAGATACGCAGTATTTT.